This T cell receptor (beta chain) was profiled in a study of CD8+ T cells in alopecia areata. The wider study: Percent of scalp involved defined treated patients' severity scores. Regarding the study as a whole: In scalp, tofacitinib significantly decreased clonality and expanded CD8+ clones among the top 100.

The treatment: oral pan-JAK inhibitor, 5-10 mg twice daily. Patients with alopecia areata provided lesional scalp punch biopsies as well as peripheral blood. CDR1 SEHNR and CDR2 FQNEAQ come from the germline V gene (reference sequence). The CDR3 consists of 13 residues. Trimming pared 2 bases from V and 6 bases from J, leaving 11 bases between. RNA was isolated and reverse transcribed to cDNA, the sequencing template. Assay used: immunoSEQ multiplex PCR; TCRdb lists only in-frame clones, some missing. Altogether 40,000 to 45,000 clones are present, more than 90% being singletons, with the ten largest covering under 20%. Details on this clone: The antigen is unknown.

The sequence came from a human donor with alopecia areata. The chain uses TRBV7-9 and TRBJ2-7; weak D call: TRBD2 (5 bases). The sequenced sample was CD8+ T cells sorted from blood, obtained at week 24, from a patient treated with tofacitinib. Here the CDR3 DNA reads TGTGCCAGCAGCTTACTCATTGAGGGCGAGCAGTACTTC. It codes for CASSLLIEGEQYF.